This T cell receptor beta chain was recorded in a study of blood T cell repertoires in COVID-19. On the study more broadly: Acute and convalescent COVID-19 specimens originated in the United States, Italy and Spain. T cells, B-cell-depleted T cells, or PBMCs provided the cDNA or gDNA that served as material.

While infection was still active, Seattle patients were enrolled and then followed longitudinally. Original data processing: Amplifying reference gene primers gave estimates of nucleated cell counts. This table comes from immunoSEQ multiplex PCR, and its TCRdb copy is limited to in-frame clones, with some not included. V and J calls and clone size come straight from that table; D and trimming were deduced from the DNA. The table shows approximately 250,000 clones, with roughly 86% occurring only once. The receptor comes from a woman aged 80 or over with COVID-19, enrolled during active disease. The sample was peripheral blood.

The CDR3 is CASSTGDTGAEKLFF. The CDR3 DNA follows: TGTGCCAGCAGCACAGGGGATACGGGAGCTGAAAAACTGTTTTTT. V and J are TRBV9 and TRBJ1-4; TRBD1 matches at 7 bases. The trim removed 4 bases at V and 7 bases at J, leaving 10 bases unmatched. Germline V gives CDR1 SGDLS, CDR2 YYNGEE. There are 15 residues in the CDR3.